The rows below give T cell receptor beta chains drawn from one sample of a study of blood T cell repertoires in COVID-19. The repertoire was sequenced with immunoSEQ multiplex PCR; TCRdb's copy has only in-frame clones and lacks some. In the table there are roughly 100,000 clones, more than 80% of which are singletons. Sequenced: peripheral blood. These receptors came from a woman between 55 and 75 years old with acute or convalescent COVID-19. Each CDR3 is given with its conserved first and last residue. The order of the fields is J gene, CDR3 length, clone size, V gene, D gene, CDR3 DNA, CDR3 protein. A D gene is named only where the DNA matches it firmly. Size is omitted from some rows. Given values are once, few, many or a class for expanded clones.

TRBJ2-2 13 NA TRBV3-1/TRBV3-2 NA TGTGCCAGCAGCCAAACCCGGTCCGGGGAGCTGTTTTTT CASSQTRSGELFF
TRBJ1-5 12 NA TRBV12-3/TRBV12-4 NA TGTGCCAGCAGGGGCGGCAATCAGCCCCAGCATTTT CASRGGNQPQHF
TRBJ2-5 13 once TRBV5-1 TRBD1 TGCGCCAGCAGCCCGACAGGGGGTGAGACCCAGTACTTC CASSPTGGETQYF
TRBJ1-5 14 NA TRBV4-1 NA TGCGCCAGCAGCCAAGCGTCGGAGGGTCAGCCCCAGCATTTT CASSQASEGQPQHF
TRBJ1-4 15 NA TRBV5-1 NA TGCGCCAGCAGCTTGATGCTTCAGGCTAATGAAAAACTGTTTTTT CASSLMLQANEKLFF
TRBJ1-1 17 NA TRBV5-1 TRBD1 TGCGCCAGCAGCTTGTTGGGACAGGGATTTGTGGGCACTGAAGCTTTCTTT CASSLLGQGFVGTEAFF
TRBJ1-1 17 NA TRBV5-1 TRBD1 TGCGCCAGCAGCGGGCAGGCACAGGGGGTTGGGAACACTGAAGCTTTCTTT CASSGQAQGVGNTEAFF
TRBJ1-4 13 NA TRBV5-4 NA TGTGCCAGCAGCTCGACCCGGGATGAAAAACTGTTTTTT CASSSTRDEKLFF
TRBJ2-3 15 few TRBV7-7 NA TGTGCTAGCAGCTTGACTGCAATGGATGGGGATACGCAGTATTTT CASSLTAMDGDTQYF
TRBJ2-1 15 NA TRBV2 TRBD2 TGTGCCACAAGACTAGCGGGGGCCCAATACAATGAGCAGTTCTTC CATRLAGAQYNEQFF
TRBJ2-3 14 NA TRBV5-1 NA TGCGCCAGCAGCCCTTCCTTGGGCGGGGATACGCAGTATTTT CASSPSLGGDTQYF
TRBJ1-4 18 NA TRBV25-1 TRBD1 TGTGCCAGCAGTGATCCAGGGACAGAAAGAGGTACTAATGAAAAACTGTTTTTT CASSDPGTERGTNEKLFF
TRBJ2-2 15 NA TRBV2 NA TGTGCCAGCAGGAAAGAAATCCCTGCGAACGGGGAGCTGTTTTTT CASRKEIPANGELFF
TRBJ2-7 13 NA TRBV29-1 TRBD1 TGCAGCGTGTCCCCTACAGGGGTTCAGGAGCAGTACTTC CSVSPTGVQEQYF
TRBJ2-5 13 NA TRBV25-1 TRBD2 TGTGCCAGCAGTGTAGCGGGGGAAGAGACCCAGTACTTC CASSVAGEETQYF
TRBJ2-7 16 NA TRBV18 NA TGTGCCAGCTCACCAGAAGGCGGGAACATTCTGTACGAGCAGTACTTC CASSPEGGNILYEQYF
TRBJ2-1 17 NA TRBV3-1/TRBV3-2 NA TGTGCCAGCACCCAGTCGTACCGGGACTCGGTAGTCCATGAGCAGTTCTTC CASTQSYRDSVVHEQFF
TRBJ1-5 15 NA TRBV18 NA TGTGCCAGCTCACCACCCGGGGTAGGCAATCAGCCCCAGCATTTT CASSPPGVGNQPQHF
TRBJ1-2 16 NA TRBV30 TRBD1 TGTGCCTGGAGATTACAAGGGACAGGGGTTTGGTATGGCTACACCTTC CAWRLQGTGVWYGYTF
TRBJ2-7 12 NA TRBV27 NA TGTGCCAGCACCCTCCGGGGGTACGAGCAGTACTTC CASTLRGYEQYF